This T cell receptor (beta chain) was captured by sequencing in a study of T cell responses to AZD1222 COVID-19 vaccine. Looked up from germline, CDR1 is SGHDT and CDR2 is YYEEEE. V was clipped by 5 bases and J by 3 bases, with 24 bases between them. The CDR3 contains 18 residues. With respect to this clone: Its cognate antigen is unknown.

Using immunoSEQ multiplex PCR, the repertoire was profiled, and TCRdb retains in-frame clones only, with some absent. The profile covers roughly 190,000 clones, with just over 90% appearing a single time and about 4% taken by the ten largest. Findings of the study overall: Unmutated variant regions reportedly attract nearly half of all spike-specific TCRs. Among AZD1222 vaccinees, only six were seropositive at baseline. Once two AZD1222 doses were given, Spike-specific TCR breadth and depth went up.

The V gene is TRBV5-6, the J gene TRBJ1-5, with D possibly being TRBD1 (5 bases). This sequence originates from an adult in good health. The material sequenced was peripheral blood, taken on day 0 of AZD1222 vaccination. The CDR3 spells CASSMKSFFGQDNQPQHF. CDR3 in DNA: TGTGCCAGCAGTATGAAGTCTTTTTTCGGACAAGACAATCAGCCCCAGCATTTT.